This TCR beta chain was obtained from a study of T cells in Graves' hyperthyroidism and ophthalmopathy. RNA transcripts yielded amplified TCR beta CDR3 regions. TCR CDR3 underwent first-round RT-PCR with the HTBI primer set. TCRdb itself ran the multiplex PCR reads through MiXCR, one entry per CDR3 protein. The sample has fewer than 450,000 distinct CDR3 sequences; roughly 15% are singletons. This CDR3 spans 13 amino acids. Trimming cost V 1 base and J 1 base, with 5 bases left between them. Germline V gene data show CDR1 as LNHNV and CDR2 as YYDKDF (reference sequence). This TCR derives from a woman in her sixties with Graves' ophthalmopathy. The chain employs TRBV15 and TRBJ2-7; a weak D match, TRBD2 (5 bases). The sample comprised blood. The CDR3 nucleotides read TGTGCCACCAGCAGAGGGACTTCCTACGAGCAGTACTTC. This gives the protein CATSRGTSYEQYF. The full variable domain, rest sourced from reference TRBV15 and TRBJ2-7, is DAMVIQNPRYQVTQFGKPVTLSCSQTLNHNVMYWYQQKSSQAPKLLFHYYDKDFNNEADTPDNFQSRRPNTSFCFLDIRSPGLGDTAMYLCATSRGTSYEQYFGPGTRLTVT.